What follows are 7 T cell receptor beta chains derived from one specimen sequenced in a study of T cell repertoires in cytomegalovirus infection (dated by TCRdb to between 2018 and 2021). The treatment or condition label for this specimen denotes: in vitro stimulation with specific CMV peptide epitopes to enrich CMV-specific T cells. Sequencing used an Illumina HiSeq 1500. The public sequencing data were trimmed at Q25 with fastp and processed into clonotypes with MiXCR by TCRdb, which kept only in-frame beta chains. Rows merge per CDR3 protein into single entries with the most common DNA and genes. The sample table lists 450,000 to 650,000 distinct CDR3 sequences, about 40% of them with a count of one. Of the sample, about 48% is held by the ten largest clones. Their cognate antigens are unknown. This sample comprised cultured PBMCs, obtained from culture after CMV antigen stimulation. The source of these receptors is a human donor in good health (CMV status not recorded). Some clones in this sample may be carry-over from other donors' samples.

The V and J genes are TRBV7-2 and TRBJ1-5; D gene unclear. The CDR3 length is 13 residues. Germline V gene lookup returns CDR1 SGHTA and CDR2 FQGNSA. V was clipped by 11 bases and J by 4 bases, with 15 bases between them. CDR3: CASALAGNQPQHF. CDR3 nucleotides: TGTGCCTCTGCGCTTGCGGGGAATCAGCCCCAGCATTTT.

This clonotype has only a few counts. V is TRBV7-2 and J is TRBJ2-1; D ambiguous. CDR1 and CDR2 from the germline V gene are SGHTA and FQGNSA. V was trimmed by 4 bases and J by 0 bases, leaving 10 bases between them. The CDR3 is 15 residues long. CDR3 protein: CASSWSISSYNEQFF. CDR3 DNA: TGTGCCAGCAGCTGGAGTATTAGCTCCTACAATGAGCAGTTCTTC.

This clonotype has ten or more counts. The rearrangement links TRBV7-2 to TRBJ1-6; 7 nucleotides line up with TRBD1. The CDR3 totals 19 residues. The germline gives CDR1 SGHTA, CDR2 FQGNSA. V dropped 5 bases and J dropped 6; count of bases not matched to a gene: 19. CDR3 DNA: TGTGCCAGCAGCCTGTACCGGGAGTACCGACAGGGATTTAATTCACCCCTCCACTTT. Protein product: CASSLYREYRQGFNSPLHF.

This clonotype was seen a handful of times. The chain recombines TRBV7-8 with TRBJ1-5, with 7 bases matching TRBD1. The V gene's germline CDR1 is SGHVS and CDR2 FQNEAQ. The CDR3 covers 17 residues. V dropped 5 bases and J dropped 0; count of bases not matched to a gene: 10. This CDR3 reads CASSPGGPVNSNQPQHF. The CDR3, as DNA: TGTGCCAGCAGCCCAGGGGGGCCAGTTAATAGCAATCAGCCCCAGCATTTT.

At least ten counts were recorded for this clonotype. This chain links TRBV5-1 with TRBJ2-3, with a weak D call TRBD1 (7 bases). V lost 3 bases, J lost 2 bases, and 19 bases lay in between. CDR1 and CDR2 (germline): SGHRS, YFSETQ. This CDR3 contains 17 residues. The CDR3 DNA is TGCGCCAGCAGCTCCCGTGGACTACAGGGGCCCACAGATACGCAGTATTTT. Encoded protein: CASSSRGLQGPTDTQYF.

This clonotype was counted a few times. The chain has TRBV7-2 and TRBJ2-5; 7 bases line up with TRBD2. After removal of 3 bases from V and 4 bases from J, the junction contained 8 bases not matched to a gene. The CDR3 covers 15 residues. From germline, CDR1 is SGHTA and CDR2 FQGNSA. For the CDR3, the DNA is TGTGCCAGCAGCTTTGGGGGGGGGATATTAGAGACCCAGTACTTC. Translated: CASSFGGGILETQYF. The full variable domain, in which reference TRBV7-2 and TRBJ2-5 provide the parts outside the CDR3, is GAGVSQSPSNKVTEKGKDVELRCDPISGHTALYWYRQSLGQGLEFLIYFQGNSAPDKSGLPSDRFSAERTGGSVSTLTIQRTQQEDSAVYLCASSFGGGILETQYFGPGTRLLVL.

This clonotype has a count of ten or more. This chain uses TRBV20-1 with TRBJ2-2, with 8 nucleotides matching TRBD1. This CDR3 region has 13 residues. CDR1 and CDR2 from the germline V gene are DFQATT and SNEGSKA (reference sequence). The J segment lost 6 bases and the V segment lost 6 bases, leaving 6 bases of the junction unmatched. The CDR3 nucleotides read TGCAGTGCCATACAGGGGGGCGCCGGGGAGCTGTTTTTT. Residues: CSAIQGGAGELFF.